This T cell receptor (beta chain) was observed in a study of Graves' ophthalmopathy and Graves' hyperthyroidism (dated by TCRdb to between 2018 and 2020). As for the study more broadly: Stable hyperthyroidism was defined as no progression to ophthalmopathy within 18 months of follow-up. The study used signatures of the TCR beta repertoire to tell Graves' ophthalmopathy apart from Graves' hyperthyroidism and to predict which patients would progress to ophthalmopathy. To explore V-J signatures distinguishing ophthalmopathy from hyperthyroidism, a discovery set of under 110 patients (around 42 ophthalmopathy, over 55 stable hyperthyroidism) was enrolled. In total, approximately 130 blood samples were TCR-sequenced: fewer than 50 ophthalmopathy, some 75 hyperthyroidism and about 17 hyperthyroidism-to-ophthalmopathy patients. Following sampling, methimazole starting at 30 mg daily was administered to hyperthyroidism patients, and high-dose intravenous methylprednisolone was administered to ophthalmopathy patients. T-cell repertoires of thyroid tissue and blood were compared in five or six hyperthyroidism patients. An independent validation cohort comprised roughly 20 hyperthyroidism patients and 15 to 17 patients who later progressed from hyperthyroidism to ophthalmopathy.

This clonotype is a singleton in its sample. Its antigen has not been determined. Base qualities are missing; no much larger clone stands one base away. Support from one read is weak. Deletion took 11 bases off V and 1 base off J, with a span of 12 bases between the germline ends. Per the germline V gene, ENHRY is the CDR1 and SYGVKD is the CDR2. Taken from cysteine to phenylalanine, the CDR3 has 14 residues. Just CDR3 DNA is preserved here, 42 bases in frame from base 1. Broad study findings and their caveats: The 13-signature model separated ophthalmopathy from stable hyperthyroidism with 85% to 90% sensitivity and roughly 84% specificity in cross-validation, and 80%/75% in the test set. Most expanded thyroid clonotypes with frequency above 0.001 were also detected in blood, suggesting blood repertoires may reflect the thyroid immune response. In validation, the model predicted ophthalmopathy progression with 70.59% sensitivity and approximately 72% specificity; around twelve predicted patients were CT-confirmed with GO in a median of about 6.1 months. No statistical method was used to predetermine the sample size, and group allocation was not hidden from the investigators.

Patients with hyperthyroidism were aged 18 to 65 years, had been newly diagnosed, and had a disease duration of less than 2 months. Anyone with other autoimmune diseases, uncontrolled infections, pregnancy or lactation was excluded from the study. Clinical symptoms, serum thyroxine, TRAb, thyroid ultrasound and orbital computed tomography were used for diagnosis. Total RNA was extracted with Trizol reagent and quality-checked on an Agilent 2100 Bioanalyzer. For repertoire sequencing, the TCR beta CDR3 regions were amplified from RNA transcripts. The first round was an RT-PCR using HTBI primers with the Qiagen OneStep RT-PCR kit, and this first round was followed by a second-round multiplex PCR, then size selection and purification. Sequencing of the libraries was carried out on an Illumina HiSeq2000 in paired-end mode with 100 bp reads. Per the source publication's procedure: Reads were processed with SOAPnuke, discarding reads with adapters, uncalled bases, mean Phred below 15, or no exact constant-primer or identifier match. COPE v1.2.5 was used to merge the high-quality paired reads. Clonotypes were defined as unique nucleotide sequences and were aligned to IMGT TRB V, D and J references using MiTCR v1.1. Only V-J combinations with frequency above 0.0001 were analysed, covering 99% to 99.2% of repertoires. For each V-J combination, a TCR clonal expansion and chaos score was defined as F50 clonal expansion divided by the chaos observed in the TCRdist matrix. Features were reduced by Welch's t-statistics and random forest to over 10 V-J combinations, which fed a naive Bayes classifier. Thyroid-blood repertoire similarity was quantified with the Morisita-Horn index. TCRdb cleaned the public reads at Q25 with fastp, built clones with MiXCR and kept in-frame beta chains. Merged by CDR3 protein, the rows form single entries marked with the most common genes and DNA. Here the V and J calls rest on TCRdb's processing, not on the authors' analysis. The sample table records around 1,000,000 distinct CDR3 sequences; 35% to 40% of these occur just once. The ten largest clones represent approximately 10% of the sample.

The V gene is TRBV10-3 and the J gene is TRBJ1-6; TRBD1 is a weak D gene call, 6 bases matching. Sequencing used peripheral blood or thyroid tissue (not recorded which). The clonotype comes from an adult man with Graves' hyperthyroidism. The DNA reads as follows: TGTGCCCCAACGGACAGTTCCTATAATTCACCCCTCCACTTT. It is translated as CAPTDSSYNSPLHF.